This T cell receptor (beta chain) was profiled in a study of tumor-infiltrating lymphocytes in primary liver carcinoma. Study-level information: The study included patients who were men and women aged 30 to 69 years. Roughly 3.65 to 7.5 million productive TCRbeta reads came from each sample, comparable across tissue types. Overall study findings and caveats: Owing to bulk unsorted samples, no comparison was made between CD4+ and CD8+ repertoires.

Synthesis of TCR beta cDNA was carried out from 500 ng total RNA with a constant-region primer. Libraries of TCR beta came from three nested multiplex PCR rounds with slightly modified ARM-PCR. TRBV1-TRBV30 forward primers and a C-beta reverse primer were used in the first two PCR rounds, which each ran for nine to ten cycles. Each CDR3 protein gets one entry after TCRdb re-called the multiplex PCR reads with MiXCR. The table shows 300,000 to 350,000 distinct CDR3 sequences, with 65% occurring only once. They got blood RNA out of unsorted whole blood and also pulled out germline DNA. Points on this clonotype: Its antigen is unknown.

V trimming: 6 bases; J trimming: 5 bases; junction bases outside the gene matches: 17. Germline V gene sequence: CDR1 SGHAT, CDR2 FQNNGV. There are 18 residues in the CDR3. The source material was peripheral blood. The J gene is TRBJ1-2, the V gene TRBV11-2; 11 bases map to TRBD1. The source of this sequence is a man between 35 and 55 years old with primary liver carcinoma and hepatitis B virus infection. The CDR3 bases are TGTGCCAGCAGGCTAAATCTGGACAGGGGGCGAGAGGGATATGGCTACACCTTC. Its protein product is CASRLNLDRGREGYGYTF.